This T cell receptor (beta chain) was sequenced for a study of OX40 agonist ivuxolimab in advanced cancers. Regarding this clone: The antigen is undetermined.

TCRdb keeps only in-frame clones here, not all; method: immunoSEQ multiplex PCR. Counted here are some 80,000 clones, 75% to 90% occurring once; the ten biggest clones make up approximately 0.38%. The CDR3 covers 13 residues. Germline CDR1 SGHNT, CDR2 YYREEE (reference sequence). The V end was cut by 2 bases, the J end by 2 bases, with 7 bases between. Overall study findings and caveats: Both CD4+ and CD8+ T cell populations in blood had undergone clonal expansion by week 6 at 0.1 to 3.0 mg/kg. Expanded clones belonging to CD8+ T cells outnumbered, on average, those of CD4+.

The chain links TRBV5-4 to TRBJ1-1; perhaps TRBD1 as D (5 bases). The specimen comprised CD4+ or CD8+ T cells sorted from blood, sampled in a trial of the OX40 agonist ivuxolimab. This TCR was sampled from an adult with an advanced solid tumor such as melanoma, head and neck, liver or kidney cancer. The CDR3 spells CASSFDRNTEAFF. As DNA, the CDR3 is TGTGCCAGCAGCTTTGACAGAAACACTGAAGCTTTCTTT.